The clone carrying this T cell receptor beta chain was counted once. As yet, its antigen is unknown. This CDR3 spans 16 amino acids. Trimming removed 6 bases from V and 2 bases from J; junction bases left unmatched: 10. Germline values: CDR1 MDHEN, CDR2 SYDVKM. These data belong to a study of cytomegalovirus exposure and HLA in healthy donors. Whole-study results and caveats: Sequencing artifact likely explains a cluster of highly shared sequence variants.

PCR was performed using 60 Vbeta and 13 Jbeta primers. As originally analysed: Unique TCR beta chains numbered around 80 million in a later analysis, with around 10 million shared. Assay used: immunoSEQ multiplex PCR; TCRdb lists only in-frame clones, some missing. V and J calls and clone size are copied from that table; D and trimming were computed from the DNA. The data contain 120,000 or so clones, 72% of them singletons. The chain has TRBV28 and TRBJ1-3, with 7 nucleotides matching TRBD1. This receptor was taken from a man aged 25 to 45 in good health and CMV-seronegative. Sequences were obtained from PBMCs. In DNA, the CDR3 is TGTGCCAGCAGACAGACCGGGACAGACACTGGAAACACCATATATTTT. Protein: CASRQTGTDTGNTIYF.